This T cell receptor beta chain was captured by sequencing in a study of regulatory T cells in long-lasting Graves disease. Study outcomes and limitations: The study found lower TCR diversity in persistent Graves' patients than in newly diagnosed ones. Between persistent patients, around 2,900 public clonotypes were shared, exceeding the approximately 940 shared between new patients. With persistent disease, TRBV28, TRBJ1-2 and TRBJ2-5 were the favored segments.

Combining iRepertoire HTBI primers with Arm-PCR of CDR3 regions, the authors built TCR beta libraries. In TCRdb, the multiplex PCR reads were re-called with MiXCR into one record per CDR3 protein. The sample consists of 700,000 or so distinct CDR3 sequences, roughly 30% of them appearing once. The V end lost 5 bases, the J end lost 7 bases, and 17 bases lay between the germline ends. The CDR3 contains 14 residues. The time point: persistent/refractory GD, antithyroid drugs over 5 years with positive TRAb. Researchers made the TCR library from RNA that was extracted from PBMCs. This clonotype was picked up many times. The target antigen is unknown.

This receptor was identified in a female donor with Graves disease. The V and J genes are TRBV12-3 or TRBV12-4 and TRBJ1-2; D is uncertain. The sample consisted of peripheral blood mononuclear cells (PBMCs), taken when the disease was refractory, from a patient treated with antithyroid drugs. DNA for the CDR3: TGTGCCAGCAGTCCCTCCACGAGGATCGGTGGCTACACCTTC. The encoded protein is CASSPSTRIGGYTF.